This T cell receptor (beta chain) was captured by sequencing in a study of CD8+ T cells in alopecia areata. Study-level points and caveats: Scalp clonality decreased significantly with tofacitinib, and so did expanded CD8+ clones among the top 100.

On this clone: Its cognate antigen is unknown.

RNA extraction was followed by reverse transcription into cDNA, which acted as the sequencing template. Here immunoSEQ multiplex PCR was the method, and the copy in TCRdb shows in-frame clones only, minus some. The table includes approximately 210,000 clones, more than 55% detected once. Between the trimmed V and J ends, which lost 0 bases and 0 bases, there was a span of 14 bases. This CDR3 has 16 amino acids. CDR1 GTSNPN and CDR2 SVGIG come from the germline V gene (reference sequence). Treatment defined: oral pan-JAK inhibitor, 5-10 mg twice daily. In alopecia areata patients, both lesional scalp punch biopsies and peripheral blood were collected. A FACSAria was used to sort CD4+ and CD8+ T cells. These cells came from PBMCs.

The V and J genes are TRBV30 and TRBJ1-1; D is possibly TRBD1 (5 bases). Here the sequenced sample was CD4+ T cells sorted from blood, taken at week 49, from a patient treated with tofacitinib. This receptor was taken from a human donor with alopecia areata. In nucleotides, the CDR3 is TGTGCCTGGAGTGTACGAACAGGTCATATGAACACTGAAGCTTTCTTT. Its translation: CAWSVRTGHMNTEAFF. Combining the CDR3 with reference TRBV30 and TRBJ1-1 gives the whole variable domain SQTIHQWPATLVQPVGSPLSLECTVEGTSNPNLYWYRQAAGRGLQLLFYSVGIGQISSEVPQNLSASRPQDRQFILSSKKLLLSDSGFYLCAWSVRTGHMNTEAFFGQGTRLTVV.